This TCR beta chain was recorded in a study of spatial heterogeneity in lung cancer. General study findings and limits: Whereas they appeared in blood less at follow-up, ubiquitous expanded tumor TCRs appeared there more at resection.

This clonotype showed up many times. Its antigen is currently unknown. The library protocol tagged each TCR cDNA with a unique molecular identifier. TCRdb reprocessed the 5' RACE reads with MiXCR, giving one entry per CDR3 protein. The data hold tens of thousands of distinct CDR3 sequences, with 5.8% observed a single time. CDR1 LNHNV and CDR2 YYDKDF come from the germline V gene (reference sequence). V lost 3 bases to trimming and J lost 5 bases, with 16 bases between them. This CDR3 is 16 amino acids long. The time point here: sample taken at primary tumor resection. The study sequenced unsorted whole RNA from tumor, nontumor lung or frozen PBMC. Patients with untreated early-stage non-small cell lung cancer, numbering approximately 70, were the donors.

This clonotype originated in a male donor with early-stage non-small cell lung cancer. The specimen was PBMCs, collected at surgery. The chain is built from TRBV15 and TRBJ1-4, with D hard to call. CDR3 nucleotide sequence: TGTGCCACCAGCAGGGCAACGGACCGAAGCAATGAAAAACTGTTTTTT. It specifies CATSRATDRSNEKLFF.